This TCR beta chain was sequenced during a study of vaccination effects on CD4 cells after COVID-19. For the study at large: Either the mRNA-1273 or the BNT162b2 vaccine was given to participants as two doses. Study outcomes and limitations: Clones of infection and vaccine origin contracted markedly late after vaccination. Recruitment yielded few convalescent patients, and the study had no early post-infection timepoints.

ViraFEST expansion of antigen-specific CD4+ T cells with viral peptide pools preceded sequencing. On approximately day 9 of culture, CD4+ T cells were separated out. In culture with 8 to 10 IU/ml IL-2 and 8 to 10 ug/ml peptides, PBMC were grown at a few million per well. Comments on this clone: The antigen is unknown.

Clones were read by immunoSEQ multiplex PCR, and TCRdb kept only the in-frame ones, dropping some. The sample carries about 54,000 clones, roughly 80% recorded once. V gave up 4 bases and J gave up 5 bases, with 17 bases separating them. This CDR3 has 15 amino acids. Germline CDR1 and CDR2: SGHRS and YFSETQ. This chain joins TRBV5-1 and TRBJ2-3; D uncertain. The starting material was CD4+ T cells from PBMCs cultured with HCoV-229E spike peptides, obtained before COVID-19 vaccination. The source of this sequence is a human donor who received a COVID-19 vaccine. The CDR3 DNA reads as TGCGCCAGCAGCGGACGGAACGCCGGGCAAGATACGCAGTATTTT. This encodes CASSGRNAGQDTQYF. Using reference TRBV5-1 and TRBJ2-3 for the parts outside the CDR3, the full variable domain is KAGVTQTPRYLIKTRGQQVTLSCSPISGHRSVSWYQQTPGQGLQFLFEYFSETQRNKGNFPGRFSGRQFSNSRSEMNVSTLELGDSALYLCASSGRNAGQDTQYFGPGTRLTVL.